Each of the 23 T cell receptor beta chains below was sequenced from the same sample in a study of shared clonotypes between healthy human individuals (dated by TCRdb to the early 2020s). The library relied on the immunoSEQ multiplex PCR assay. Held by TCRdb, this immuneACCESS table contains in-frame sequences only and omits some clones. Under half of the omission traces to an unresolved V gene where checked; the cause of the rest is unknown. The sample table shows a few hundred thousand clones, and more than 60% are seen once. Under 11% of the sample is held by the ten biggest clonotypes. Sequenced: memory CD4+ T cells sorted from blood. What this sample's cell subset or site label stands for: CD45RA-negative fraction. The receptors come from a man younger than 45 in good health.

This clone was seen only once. The CDR3 sequence is CAWREAGINFSYEQYF. As DNA, the CDR3 is TGTGCCTGGAGGGAAGCGGGGATCAATTTCTCCTACGAGCAGTACTTC. The chain joins TRBV30 to TRBJ2-7; 7 nucleotides line up with TRBD2. The CDR3 is made up of 16 amino acids. With V trimmed by 3 bases and J by 0 bases, 11 bases remained unmatched. Germline loops: CDR1 GTSNPN, CDR2 SVGIG (reference sequence).

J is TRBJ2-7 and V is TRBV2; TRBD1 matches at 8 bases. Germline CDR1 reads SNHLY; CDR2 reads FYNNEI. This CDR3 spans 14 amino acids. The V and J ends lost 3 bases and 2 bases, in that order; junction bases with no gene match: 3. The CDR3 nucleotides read TGTGCCAGCAGTGACTGGGACAGGCCCTACGAGCAGTACTTC. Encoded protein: CASSDWDRPYEQYF.

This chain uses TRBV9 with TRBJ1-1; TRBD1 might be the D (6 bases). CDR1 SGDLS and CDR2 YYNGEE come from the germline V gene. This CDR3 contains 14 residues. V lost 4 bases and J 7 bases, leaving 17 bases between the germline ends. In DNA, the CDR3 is TGTGCCAGCAGCACGCAGGACAGTGGGTATGAAGCTTTCTTT. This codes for CASSTQDSGYEAFF.

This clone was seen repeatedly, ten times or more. The CDR3: CASSLGGRAYNEQFF. The CDR3 nucleotides are TGTGCCAGCAGCTTAGGCGGGAGGGCCTACAATGAGCAGTTCTTC. The V gene is TRBV7-8, the J gene TRBJ2-1; 9 bases line up with TRBD2. V was clipped by 1 base and J by 2 bases; unmatched bases: 0. This CDR3 is 15 amino acids long. Germline CDR1 SGHVS, CDR2 FQNEAQ.

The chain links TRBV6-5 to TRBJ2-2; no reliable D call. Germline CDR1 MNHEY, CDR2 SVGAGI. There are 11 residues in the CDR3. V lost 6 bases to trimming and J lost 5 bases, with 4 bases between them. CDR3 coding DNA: TGTGCCAGCAGGGGGACCGGGGAGCTGTTTTTT. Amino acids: CASRGTGELFF.

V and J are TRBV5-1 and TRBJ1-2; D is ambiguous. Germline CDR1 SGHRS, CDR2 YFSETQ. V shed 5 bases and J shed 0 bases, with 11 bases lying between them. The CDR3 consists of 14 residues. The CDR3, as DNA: TGCGCCAGCAGGATAGGGCCCACTAACTATGGCTACACCTTC. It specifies CASRIGPTNYGYTF.

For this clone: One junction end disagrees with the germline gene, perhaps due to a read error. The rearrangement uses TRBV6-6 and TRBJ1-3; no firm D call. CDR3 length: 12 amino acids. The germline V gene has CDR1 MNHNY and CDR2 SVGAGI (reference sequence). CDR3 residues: CASSYSGNTIYF. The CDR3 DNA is TGTGCCAGCAGCTACTCTGGAAACACCATATATTTT.

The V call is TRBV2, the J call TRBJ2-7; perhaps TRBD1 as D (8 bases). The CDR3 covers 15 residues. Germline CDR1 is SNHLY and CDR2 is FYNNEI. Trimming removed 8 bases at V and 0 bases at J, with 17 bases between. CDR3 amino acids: CASGGDRRSSYEQYF. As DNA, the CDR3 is TGTGCCAGCGGGGGGGACAGGAGGAGCTCCTACGAGCAGTACTTC. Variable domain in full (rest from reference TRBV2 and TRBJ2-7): EPEVTQTPSHQVTQMGQEVILRCVPISNHLYFYWYRQILGQKVEFLVSFYNNEISEKSEIFDDQFSVERPDGSNFTLKIRSTKLEDSAMYFCASGGDRRSSYEQYFGPGTRLTVT.

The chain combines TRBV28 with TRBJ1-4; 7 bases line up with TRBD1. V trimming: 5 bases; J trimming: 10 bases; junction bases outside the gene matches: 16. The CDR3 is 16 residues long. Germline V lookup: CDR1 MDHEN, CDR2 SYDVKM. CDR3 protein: CASSPTQTGQRRKLFF. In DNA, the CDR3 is TGTGCCAGCAGTCCTACCCAGACGGGACAGAGGAGAAAACTGTTTTTT.

Here the CDR3 reads CASRGLVQSSYNEQFF. CDR3 nucleotide sequence: TGTGCCAGTAGAGGACTAGTCCAAAGCTCCTACAATGAGCAGTTCTTC. This chain links TRBV19 with TRBJ2-1, with 7 bases that match TRBD2. CDR1 LNHDA and CDR2 SQIVND come from the germline V gene (reference sequence). V lost 6 bases, J lost 0 bases, and 8 bases stayed unmatched. This CDR3 has 16 residues.

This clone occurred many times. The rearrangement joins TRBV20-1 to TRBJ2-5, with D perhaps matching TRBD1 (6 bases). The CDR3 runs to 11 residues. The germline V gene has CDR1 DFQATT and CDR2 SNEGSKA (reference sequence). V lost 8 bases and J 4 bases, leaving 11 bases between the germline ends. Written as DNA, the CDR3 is TGCAGTACAGGGTTCCGAGAGACCCAGTACTTC. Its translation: CSTGFRETQYF.

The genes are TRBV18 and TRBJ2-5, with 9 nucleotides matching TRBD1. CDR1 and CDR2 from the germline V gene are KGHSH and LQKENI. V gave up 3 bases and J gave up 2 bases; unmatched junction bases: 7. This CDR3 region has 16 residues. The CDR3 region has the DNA TGTGCCAGCTCACCGGGAACAGGGGGCAGACAAGAGACCCAGTACTTC. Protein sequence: CASSPGTGGRQETQYF. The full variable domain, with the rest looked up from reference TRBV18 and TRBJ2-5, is NAGVMQNPRHLVRRRGQEARLRCSPMKGHSHVYWYRQLPEEGLKFMVYLQKENIIDESGMPKERFSAEFPKEGPSILRIQQVVRGDSAAYFCASSPGTGGRQETQYFGPGTRLLVL.

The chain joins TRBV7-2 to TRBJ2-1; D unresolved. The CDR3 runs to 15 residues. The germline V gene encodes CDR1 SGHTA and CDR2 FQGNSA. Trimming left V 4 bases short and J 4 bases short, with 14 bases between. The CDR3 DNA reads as TGTGCCAGCAGCTACCAGGCGGATGTATACAATGAGCAGTTCTTC. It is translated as CASSYQADVYNEQFF.

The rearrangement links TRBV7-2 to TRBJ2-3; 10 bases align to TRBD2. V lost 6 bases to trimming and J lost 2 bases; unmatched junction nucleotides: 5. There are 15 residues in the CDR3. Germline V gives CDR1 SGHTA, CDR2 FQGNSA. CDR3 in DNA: TGTGCCAGCAGGTCAACTAGCGGGGCCACAGATACGCAGTATTTT. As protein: CASRSTSGATDTQYF.

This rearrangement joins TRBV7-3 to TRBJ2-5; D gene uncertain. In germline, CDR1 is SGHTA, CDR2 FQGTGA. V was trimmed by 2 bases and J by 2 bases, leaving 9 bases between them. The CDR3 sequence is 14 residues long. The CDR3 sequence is CASSLGVGQETQYF. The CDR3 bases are TGTGCCAGCAGCTTAGGCGTGGGACAAGAGACCCAGTACTTC.

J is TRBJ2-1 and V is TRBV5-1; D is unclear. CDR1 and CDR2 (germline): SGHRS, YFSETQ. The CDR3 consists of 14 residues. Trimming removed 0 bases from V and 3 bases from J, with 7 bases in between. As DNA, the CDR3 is TGCGCCAGCAGCTTGGGACAAGTCTACAATGAGCAGTTCTTC. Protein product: CASSLGQVYNEQFF.

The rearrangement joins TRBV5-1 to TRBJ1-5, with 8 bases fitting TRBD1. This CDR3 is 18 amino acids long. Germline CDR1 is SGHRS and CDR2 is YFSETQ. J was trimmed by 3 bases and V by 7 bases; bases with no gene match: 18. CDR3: CASFPRGTGRLNNQPQHF. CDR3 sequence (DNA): TGCGCCAGCTTTCCACGGGGGACAGGCCGATTGAACAATCAGCCCCAGCATTTT.

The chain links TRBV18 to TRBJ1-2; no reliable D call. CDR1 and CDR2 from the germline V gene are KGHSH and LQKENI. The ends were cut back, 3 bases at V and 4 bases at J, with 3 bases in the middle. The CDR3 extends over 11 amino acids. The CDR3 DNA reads TGTGCCAGCTCACCGGGCTATGGCTACACCTTC. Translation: CASSPGYGYTF.

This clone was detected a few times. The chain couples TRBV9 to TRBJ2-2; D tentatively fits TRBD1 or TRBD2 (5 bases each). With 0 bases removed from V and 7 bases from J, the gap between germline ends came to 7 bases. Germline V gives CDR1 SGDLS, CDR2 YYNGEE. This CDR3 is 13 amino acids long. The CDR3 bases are TGTGCCAGCAGCGTAGAGGGGAGCGGGGAGCTGTTTTTT. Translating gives CASSVEGSGELFF.

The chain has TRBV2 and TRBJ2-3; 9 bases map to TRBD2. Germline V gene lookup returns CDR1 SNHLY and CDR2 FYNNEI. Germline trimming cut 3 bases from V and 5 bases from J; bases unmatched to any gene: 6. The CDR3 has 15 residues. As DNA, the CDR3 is TGTGCCAGCAGTGACCGGGCGGGAGGGATAGATACGCAGTATTTT. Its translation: CASSDRAGGIDTQYF.

The DNA of the CDR3 is TGTGCCAGTCGGACAACCAGTCAGCCCCAGCATTTT. This encodes CASRTTSQPQHF. This rearrangement joins TRBV19 to TRBJ1-5; possible D gene TRBD1, 5 bases. Deletions cut 8 bases from V and 6 bases from J, with 11 bases between. From germline, CDR1 is LNHDA and CDR2 SQIVND (reference sequence). The CDR3 covers 12 residues. The full variable domain, its missing parts supplied by reference TRBV19 and TRBJ1-5, is DGGITQSPKYLFRKEGQNVTLSCEQNLNHDAMYWYRQDPGQGLRLIYYSQIVNDFQKGDIAEGYSVSREKKESFPLTVTSAQKNPTAFYLCASRTTSQPQHFGDGTRLSIL.

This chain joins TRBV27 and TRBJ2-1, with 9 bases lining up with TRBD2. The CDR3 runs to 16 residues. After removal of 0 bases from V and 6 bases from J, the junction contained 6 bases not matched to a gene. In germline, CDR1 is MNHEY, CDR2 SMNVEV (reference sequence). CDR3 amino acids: CASSLSLSSGTNEQFF. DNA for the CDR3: TGTGCCAGCAGTTTATCTTTGTCTAGCGGGACCAATGAGCAGTTCTTC.

The DNA of the CDR3 is TGTGCCAGCAGCTTGGGGGGACGTTACGAGCAGTACTTC. This encodes CASSLGGRYEQYF. The chain is built from TRBV5-4 and TRBJ2-7; perhaps D is TRBD1 or TRBD2 (5 bases each). CDR1 is SGHNT and CDR2 is YYREEE in the germline V gene (reference sequence). There are 13 residues in the CDR3. Deletions cut 0 bases from V and 4 bases from J, with 8 bases between.